A selection of T cell receptor beta chains follows, all from one sample in a study of CXCR3-negative and CXCR3-positive naive CD8 T cells. TCRdb processed the 5' RACE reads again and assigns one entry to each CDR3 protein, with no DNA. The sample totals around 80,000 distinct CDR3 sequences; its top ten clones hold approximately 0.62%. The source material was naive CXCR3+ CD8+ T cells from blood. The receptors come from a human donor in good health. Some clones in this sample may be carry-over from other donors' samples. Each CDR3 is given with its conserved first and last residue.

CDR3	length	V	J
CASSFGTGWYEQYF	14	TRBV12-3/TRBV12-4	TRBJ2-7
CASRPLAGGSYNEQFF	16	TRBV28	TRBJ2-1
CASSSTGATDTQYF	14	TRBV18	TRBJ2-3
CASSHRFTGELFF	13	TRBV7-8	TRBJ2-2
CASSSIRTPVTEAFF	15	TRBV6-2/TRBV6-3	TRBJ1-1
CASSSPERMGEQFF	14	TRBV12-3/TRBV12-4	TRBJ2-1
CASSLEDRITYNEQFF	16	TRBV7-8	TRBJ2-1
CSARDKTWREDYYNEQFF	18	TRBV20-1	TRBJ2-1
CASGRFLDGRTGELFF	16	TRBV12-5	TRBJ2-2
CASSHGSSYEQYF	13	TRBV7-6	TRBJ2-7
CSAPSTGVSSGYTF	14	TRBV20-1	TRBJ1-2
CASEGSGELFF	11	TRBV28	TRBJ2-2
CASSQYLGSNQPQHF	15	TRBV4-1	TRBJ1-5
CASSFQTIGDLPLEETPYF	19	TRBV28	TRBJ2-5
CASSQGIGAFF	11	TRBV25-1	TRBJ1-1
CASSLVEVSNYGYTF	15	TRBV28	TRBJ1-2
CASSLPTVRYRETQYF	16	TRBV28	TRBJ2-5
CASSHGQGDQPQHF	14	TRBV28	TRBJ1-5
CATSREGYEQYF	12	TRBV15	TRBJ2-7
CASSLAGGQGAFEQYF	16	TRBV7-8	TRBJ2-7
CASYLGGDEQFF	12	TRBV6-1	TRBJ2-1
CSVEDWTGQGTVAQYF	16	TRBV29-1	TRBJ2-5